Each of the 10 T cell receptor beta chains below was sequenced from the same sample in a study of blood T cell repertoires in COVID-19. Profiled with immunoSEQ multiplex PCR; TCRdb holds only in-frame clones, not every one. The sample shows 190,000 or so clones, over 75% of them seen only once. Sequencing input: peripheral blood. These receptors were obtained from a man aged 50 or older who had recovered from COVID-19.

As regards this clone: One end of the junction fails to match germline, which may point to a read error. V usage is TRBV23-1 and J usage is TRBJ1-4; D is ambiguous. TRBV23-1 is an ORF, with its function uncertain. CDR3 size: 14 residues. The CDR3 region has the DNA TGCGCCAGCAGTCATGTACGGGAATATGAGAAACTGTTTTTT. Encoded protein: CASSHVREYEKLFF.

The chain carries TRBV7-9 and TRBJ2-3, with TRBD2 matching 10 bases. Germline V gene lookup returns CDR1 SEHNR and CDR2 FQNEAQ (reference sequence). The CDR3 length is 15 residues. With V trimmed by 7 bases and J by 2 bases, 6 bases remained unmatched. CDR3 sequence (DNA): TGTGCCAGCACCGTAGCGGGAGGCCTCACAGATACGCAGTATTTT. Its protein is CASTVAGGLTDTQYF.

The chain carries TRBV6-2 or TRBV6-3 and TRBJ1-6; D remains unclear. Trimming took off 5 bases at V and 14 bases at J, with 13 bases between the two ends. Germline CDR1 MNHEY, CDR2 SVGEGT. The CDR3 sequence is 12 residues long. CDR3 nucleotide sequence: TGTGCCAGCAGTCACGGAGACGGATCCCTCCACTTT. It is translated as CASSHGDGSLHF.

The CDR3 sequence: CASSLRGRAFQDTQYF. DNA for the CDR3: TGTGCCAGCAGCTTACGCGGGAGGGCCTTTCAAGATACGCAGTATTTT. The V gene is TRBV11-2, the J gene TRBJ2-3; 9 bases fit TRBD2. This CDR3 is 16 amino acids long. Germline lookup yields CDR1 SGHAT and CDR2 FQNNGV. V was pared by 2 bases and J by 5 bases, with 8 bases of the junction left unmatched.

This clone has a handful of counts. The chain recombines TRBV9 with TRBJ1-1, with 11 bases aligning to TRBD1. With 0 bases clipped from V and 5 bases from J, the junction kept 6 bases outside the gene matches. From germline, CDR1 is SGDLS and CDR2 YYNGEE. The CDR3 contains 16 residues. The CDR3 region has the DNA TGTGCCAGCAGCGTAGGGACAGGGGGCTTGGGGACTGAAGCTTTCTTT. As protein: CASSVGTGGLGTEAFF.

The chain has TRBV11-1 and TRBJ1-1; 7 positions agree with TRBD1. J lost 1 base, V lost 5 bases, and 4 bases had no gene match. This CDR3 has 14 amino acids. Germline CDR1 SGHAT, CDR2 FQDESV (reference sequence). In nucleotides, the CDR3 is TGTGCCAGCAGCCCGGACAGGACGAACACTGAAGCTTTCTTT. Protein: CASSPDRTNTEAFF.

This sequence joins TRBV30 and TRBJ1-2, with D possibly being TRBD1 (6 bases). V was pared by 5 bases and J by 12 bases, with 22 bases between. The length of the CDR3 is 13 residues. Looked up from germline, CDR1 is GTSNPN and CDR2 is SVGIG (reference sequence). CDR3 nucleotide sequence: TGTGCCTGGGGGGTCCCTCGGACAGCCGAGCACACCTTC. Translating gives CAWGVPRTAEHTF.

The V gene is TRBV12-5, the J gene TRBJ1-1; 8 nucleotides line up with TRBD1. Germline trimming cut 2 bases from V and 3 bases from J; bases unmatched to any gene: 5. Germline CDR1 and CDR2: LGHNT and FRNRAP. The CDR3 consists of 15 residues. Written as DNA, the CDR3 is TGTGCTAGTGGTTTGTTGACAGGGGAGTACACTGAAGCTTTCTTT. It translates to CASGLLTGEYTEAFF. The whole variable domain, remainder taken from reference TRBV12-5 and TRBJ1-1, is DARVTQTPRHKVTEMGQEVTMRCQPILGHNTVFWYRQTMMQGLELLAYFRNRAPLDDSGMPKDRFSAEMPDATLATLKIQPSEPRDSAVYFCASGLLTGEYTEAFFGQGTRLTVV.

This sequence joins TRBV15 and TRBJ2-5; possible D gene TRBD2, 5 bases. Trimming took off 5 bases at V and 0 bases at J, with 10 bases between the two ends. CDR1 and CDR2 from the germline V gene are LNHNV and YYDKDF (reference sequence). This CDR3 region has 14 residues. CDR3 coding DNA: TGTGCCACCAGCGGAGGTCAAAACCAAGAGACCCAGTACTTC. It encodes CATSGGQNQETQYF.

This chain uses TRBV7-9 with TRBJ2-1; 8 bases align to TRBD2. The CDR3 runs 16 residues. V was clipped by 1 base and J by 4 bases; unmatched bases: 6. Germline V lookup: CDR1 SEHNR, CDR2 FQNEAQ (reference sequence). The DNA of the CDR3 is TGTGCCAGCAGCTTAGATTCCGGGAGGGCTTACAATGAGCAGTTCTTC. Amino acids: CASSLDSGRAYNEQFF.